Listed below are T cell receptor beta chains from one sample, sequenced in a study of blood T cell repertoires in COVID-19. Profiled with immunoSEQ multiplex PCR; TCRdb holds only in-frame clones, not every one. The table lists under 60,000 clones, about 85% of them singletons. The source material was peripheral blood. These TCRs come from a human donor in a cohort sampled during active COVID-19. Both conserved end residues are part of each CDR3. The order of the fields is D gene, clone size, J gene, V gene, CDR3 protein, CDR3 DNA. A D gene is named only where the DNA matches it firmly. Size is omitted from some rows. Given values are once, few, many or a class for expanded clones.

d_gene: .
abundance: .
j_gene: TRBJ1-1
v_gene: TRBV30
CDR3aa: CAWSVRGRGFSF
CDR3nt: TGTGCCTGGAGTGTAAGGGGGAGGGGATTCTCCTTT

d_gene: TRBD2
abundance: once
j_gene: TRBJ2-3
v_gene: TRBV18
CDR3aa: CASSTQPGGRTDTQYF
CDR3nt: TGTGCCAGCTCGACCCAACCGGGAGGTCGCACAGATACGCAGTATTTT

d_gene: .
abundance: .
j_gene: TRBJ1-1
v_gene: TRBV6-6
CDR3aa: CASKGGDRPNTEAFF
CDR3nt: TGTGCCAGCAAAGGGGGTGACAGGCCAAACACTGAAGCTTTCTTT

d_gene: .
abundance: .
j_gene: TRBJ1-4
v_gene: TRBV5-1
CDR3aa: CASSLLPGWEKLFF
CDR3nt: TGCGCCAGCAGCTTGCTACCCGGGTGGGAAAAACTGTTTTTT

d_gene: .
abundance: .
j_gene: TRBJ1-2
v_gene: TRBV10-3
CDR3aa: CAIKTPGGYTF
CDR3nt: TGTGCCATCAAAACTCCCGGTGGCTACACCTTC

d_gene: .
abundance: once
j_gene: TRBJ1-2
v_gene: TRBV24-1
CDR3aa: CATSDLRQGGGYTF
CDR3nt: TGTGCCACCAGTGATTTGCGGCAGGGAGGTGGCTACACCTTC

d_gene: .
abundance: .
j_gene: TRBJ1-1
v_gene: TRBV7-3
CDR3aa: CASSLMGGNTEAFF
CDR3nt: TGTGCCAGCAGCCTGATGGGGGGGAACACTGAAGCTTTCTTT

d_gene: .
abundance: once
j_gene: TRBJ2-3
v_gene: TRBV9
CDR3aa: CASSVEGGYTQYF
CDR3nt: TGTGCCAGCAGCGTAGAAGGCGGTTATACGCAGTATTTT

d_gene: TRBD1
abundance: .
j_gene: TRBJ1-3
v_gene: TRBV7-9
CDR3aa: CASSSDRAGNTIYF
CDR3nt: TGTGCCAGCAGCTCGGACAGGGCTGGAAACACCATATATTTT

d_gene: TRBD1
abundance: .
j_gene: TRBJ1-4
v_gene: TRBV5-1
CDR3aa: CASSSPGQGNEKLFF
CDR3nt: TGCGCCAGCAGCTCCCCGGGACAGGGGAATGAAAAACTGTTTTTT

d_gene: TRBD1
abundance: .
j_gene: TRBJ2-5
v_gene: TRBV5-4
CDR3aa: CASSSDRAQETQYF
CDR3nt: TGTGCCAGCAGCTCCGACAGGGCCCAAGAGACCCAGTACTTC

d_gene: TRBD2
abundance: .
j_gene: TRBJ2-2
v_gene: TRBV19
CDR3aa: CASGRSGSTGELFF
CDR3nt: TGTGCCAGCGGGAGGAGCGGGAGCACCGGGGAGCTGTTTTTT